The 19 T cell receptor beta chains in this list originate from one sample, sequenced in a study of OX40 agonist ivuxolimab in advanced cancers. Profiled with immunoSEQ multiplex PCR; TCRdb holds only in-frame clones, not every one. In the table there are 70,000 to 95,000 clones, about 82% of which are singletons. The sample consisted of CD4+ or CD8+ T cells sorted from blood, taken in a trial of the OX40 agonist ivuxolimab. The origin of the receptors is an adult with an advanced solid tumor such as melanoma, head and neck, liver or kidney cancer.

This chain links TRBV19 with TRBJ2-1, with D tentatively TRBD1 (6 bases). Looked up from germline, CDR1 is LNHDA and CDR2 is SQIVND (reference sequence). The CDR3 loop spans 13 amino acids. The ends were cut back, 10 bases at V and 2 bases at J, with 12 bases in the middle. The CDR3 loop reads CATRQDPYNEQFF. Written as DNA, the CDR3 is TGTGCCACTAGACAGGATCCCTACAATGAGCAGTTCTTC. Together with reference TRBV19 and TRBJ2-1, the CDR3 gives the full variable domain: DGGITQSPKYLFRKEGQNVTLSCEQNLNHDAMYWYRQDPGQGLRLIYYSQIVNDFQKGDIAEGYSVSREKKESFPLTVTSAQKNPTAFYLCATRQDPYNEQFFGPGTRLTVL.

The chain recombines TRBV5-7 with TRBJ1-6; 10 nucleotides agree with TRBD1. TRBV5-7 is an ORF for which the function is uncertain. The J segment lost 6 bases and the V segment lost 4 bases, leaving 4 bases of the junction unmatched. The CDR3 is 15 residues long. The CDR3 here is CASSKTGGGNSPLHF. The CDR3 DNA sequence: TGTGCCAGCAGCAAGACAGGGGGCGGTAATTCACCCCTCCACTTT.

The chain carries TRBV5-1 and TRBJ2-5; D not resolved. Germline V lookup: CDR1 SGHRS, CDR2 YFSETQ. Trimming left V 0 bases short and J 5 bases short, with 5 bases between. The CDR3 covers 12 residues. The CDR3 region has the DNA TGCGCCAGCAGCTTGGCCTCTGAGACCCAGTACTTC. Residues: CASSLASETQYF. The whole variable domain, filled in from reference TRBV5-1 and TRBJ2-5, reads KAGVTQTPRYLIKTRGQQVTLSCSPISGHRSVSWYQQTPGQGLQFLFEYFSETQRNKGNFPGRFSGRQFSNSRSEMNVSTLELGDSALYLCASSLASETQYFGPGTRLLVL.

This chain uses TRBV5-8 with TRBJ1-1; no reliable D call. The CDR3 has 14 residues. Trimming shortened V by 0 bases and J by 5 bases, and 11 bases separated the two germline ends. Germline CDR1 is SGHTS and CDR2 is YDEGEE. As DNA, the CDR3 is TGTGCCAGCAGCTTGGCTTCGGGTCAAACTGAAGCTTTCTTT. Translated: CASSLASGQTEAFF.

The gene calls are TRBV19 and TRBJ1-1, with a possible D match to TRBD1 (6 bases). V was pared by 3 bases and J by 5 bases, with 19 bases between. The CDR3 covers 16 residues. Germline CDR1 and CDR2: LNHDA and SQIVND (reference sequence). CDR3 amino acids: CASSITGSVIQTEAFF. The DNA for the CDR3 is TGTGCCAGTAGTATTACAGGGTCGGTAATACAAACTGAAGCTTTCTTT.

The chain combines TRBV4-1 with TRBJ1-3, with D maybe TRBD1 (5 bases). Germline lookup yields CDR1 MGHRA and CDR2 YSYEKL. CDR3 length: 15 residues. V shed 3 bases and J shed 0 bases, with 9 bases lying between them. CDR3 coding DNA: TGCGCCAGCAGCCAGCAGGGTTTCTCTGGAAACACCATATATTTT. Protein: CASSQQGFSGNTIYF.

This clone occurred once. This rearrangement joins TRBV4-1 to TRBJ2-2, with D possibly being TRBD1 (5 bases). The CDR3 sequence is 19 residues long. Trimming cost V 1 base and J 1 base, with 19 bases left between them. Germline V CDR1 and CDR2: MGHRA, YSYEKL. This CDR3 reads CASSQARTQGFGNTGELFF. CDR3 DNA sequence: TGCGCCAGCAGCCAAGCACGGACACAAGGTTTCGGGAACACCGGGGAGCTGTTTTTT.

The chain carries TRBV5-4 and TRBJ2-3, with 14 bases matching TRBD2. J lost 6 bases, V lost 3 bases, and 3 bases had no gene match. This CDR3 has 15 residues. CDR1 and CDR2 (germline): SGHNT, YYREEE (reference sequence). The CDR3 nucleotides read TGTGCCAGCAGCTCGGGACTAGCGGGAGCTGATACGCAGTATTTT. Translation: CASSSGLAGADTQYF.

This chain connects TRBV7-3 to TRBJ2-1; D might be TRBD1 (6 bases). V gave up 5 bases and J gave up 10 bases, with 21 bases separating them. Germline assignment: CDR1 SGHTA and CDR2 FQGTGA. CDR3 length equals 15 residues. The CDR3 loop is CASSLSLDRSGEQFF. Here the CDR3 DNA reads TGTGCCAGCAGCCTAAGCTTGGACAGATCCGGAGAGCAGTTCTTC.

In this sample, this clone turned up once. This chain connects TRBV11-3 to TRBJ2-1; tentative D call: TRBD1 (5 bases). The CDR3 totals 18 residues. Trimming took 0 bases from V and 0 from J, leaving 15 bases between them. The germline gives CDR1 SGHNT, CDR2 YENEEA. CDR3 sequence: CASSLDTGTLSSYNEQFF. The DNA of the CDR3 is TGTGCCAGCAGCTTAGATACAGGAACACTAAGCTCCTACAATGAGCAGTTCTTC.

V is TRBV18 and J is TRBJ2-7; the match to TRBD2 covers 13 bases. J lost 7 bases, V lost 4 bases, and 7 bases had no gene match. The germline gives CDR1 KGHSH, CDR2 LQKENI. There are 15 residues in the CDR3. The CDR3 coding sequence is TGTGCCAGCTCACAGACTAGCGGGAGGCCTGGGGAGCAGTACTTC. This encodes CASSQTSGRPGEQYF.

The rearrangement joins TRBV11-2 to TRBJ2-5; 9 bases map to TRBD2. The ends lost 0 bases at V and 4 bases at J; junction bases unmatched: 0. Germline CDR1 reads SGHAT; CDR2 reads FQNNGV. The CDR3 runs 14 residues. The CDR3 spells CASSLEAGGETQYF. The CDR3 DNA reads as TGTGCCAGCAGCTTAGAAGCGGGAGGAGAGACCCAGTACTTC.

The rearrangement joins TRBV5-1 to TRBJ1-2; 7 nucleotides align to TRBD1. Germline CDR1 is SGHRS and CDR2 is YFSETQ. Trimming removed 6 bases from V and 7 bases from J; junction bases left unmatched: 9. The CDR3 is made up of 13 amino acids. The chain's CDR3 is CASTGQETSGYTF. CDR3 bases: TGCGCCAGCACCGGACAGGAAACTTCTGGCTACACCTTC.

This chain connects TRBV5-1 to TRBJ2-7; maybe TRBD1 (6 bases). Trimming left V 6 bases short and J 3 bases short, with 13 bases between. From germline, CDR1 is SGHRS and CDR2 YFSETQ. The CDR3 contains 13 residues. The CDR3 sequence: CASTGQGSYEQYF. The CDR3 DNA is TGCGCCAGCACGGGGCAGGGGAGCTACGAGCAGTACTTC.

CDR3 region: CASSDGLAGLETQYF. CDR3 in DNA: TGTGCCAGCAGTGATGGACTAGCGGGGTTAGAGACCCAGTACTTC. This chain uses TRBV25-1 with TRBJ2-5; TRBD2 aligns across 12 bases. From germline, CDR1 is MGHDK and CDR2 SYGVNS. This CDR3 has 15 residues. Trimming took 3 bases from V and 4 from J; bases not matched to a gene: 3.

Remarks on this clone: Additional DNA sequences in this sample encode the identical CDR3. The CDR3 DNA follows: TGTGCCTGGAGTGTACGAGGGGGATCTGAAAAACTGTTTTTT. Protein sequence: CAWSVRGGSEKLFF. This chain connects TRBV30 to TRBJ1-4, with D maybe TRBD1 (6 bases). In germline, CDR1 is GTSNPN, CDR2 SVGIG (reference sequence). CDR3 length: 14 residues. V shed 0 bases and J shed 7 bases, with 12 bases lying between them.

The chain is built from TRBV7-2 and TRBJ2-1; D is uncertain. CDR1 and CDR2 from the germline V gene are SGHTA and FQGNSA. V dropped 1 base and J dropped 3 bases, with 10 bases sitting between them. The CDR3 loop spans 15 amino acids. This CDR3 reads CASSLGQLIYNEQFF. The CDR3, as DNA: TGTGCCAGCAGCTTAGGGCAGTTGATCTACAATGAGCAGTTCTTC.

V and J are TRBV28 and TRBJ2-3; 7 bases match TRBD1. The CDR3 covers 15 residues. V lost 4 bases and J lost 3; bases outside the gene matches: 7. Germline assignment: CDR1 MDHEN and CDR2 SYDVKM. CDR3: CASSSLHRGTDTQYF. The CDR3 DNA follows: TGTGCCAGCAGTTCCCTCCACAGGGGAACAGATACGCAGTATTTT. Drawing the rest from reference TRBV28 and TRBJ2-3, the complete variable domain is DVKVTQSSRYLVKRTGEKVFLECVQDMDHENMFWYRQDPGLGLRLIYFSYDVKMKEKGDIPEGYSVSREKKERFSLILESASTNQTSMYLCASSSLHRGTDTQYFGPGTRLTVL.

The chain combines TRBV30 with TRBJ1-5; possibly TRBD1 for D (6 bases). Trimming pared 0 bases from V and 7 bases from J, leaving 19 bases between. The CDR3 is 16 amino acids. CDR1 GTSNPN and CDR2 SVGIG come from the germline V gene (reference sequence). CDR3 bases: TGTGCCTGGAGTGTAAGTTACAGGGCGCATGGCCAGCCCCAGCATTTT. It encodes CAWSVSYRAHGQPQHF.